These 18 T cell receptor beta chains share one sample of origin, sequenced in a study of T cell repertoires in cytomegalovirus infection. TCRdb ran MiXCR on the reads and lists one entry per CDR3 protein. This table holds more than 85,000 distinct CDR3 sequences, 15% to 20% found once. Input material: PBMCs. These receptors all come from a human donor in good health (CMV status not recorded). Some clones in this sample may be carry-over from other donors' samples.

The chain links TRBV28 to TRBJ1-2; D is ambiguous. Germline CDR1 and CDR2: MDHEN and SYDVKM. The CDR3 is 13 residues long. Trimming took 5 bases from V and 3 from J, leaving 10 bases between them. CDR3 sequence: CASSPGRHYGYTF. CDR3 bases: TGTGCCAGCAGTCCTGGGCGGCACTATGGCTACACCTTC.

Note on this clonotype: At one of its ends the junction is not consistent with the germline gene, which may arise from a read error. The CDR3: CASSPVRIGADF. DNA for the CDR3: TGTGCCAGCAGCCCTGTTCGGATAGGGGCGGATTTT. This rearrangement joins TRBV12-3 or TRBV12-4 to TRBJ1-3; D may be TRBD1 (5 bases). The CDR3 is 12 residues long.

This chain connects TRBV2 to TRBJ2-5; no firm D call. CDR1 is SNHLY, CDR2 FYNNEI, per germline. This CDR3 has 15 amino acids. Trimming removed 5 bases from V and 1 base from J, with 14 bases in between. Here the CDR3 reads CASSYFGSSQETQYF. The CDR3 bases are TGTGCCAGCAGTTATTTCGGATCCTCCCAAGAGACCCAGTACTTC.

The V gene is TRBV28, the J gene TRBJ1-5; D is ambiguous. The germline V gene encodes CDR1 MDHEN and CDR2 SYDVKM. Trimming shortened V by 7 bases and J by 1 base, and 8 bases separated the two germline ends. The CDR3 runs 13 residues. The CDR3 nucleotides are TGTGCCAGCACGCGGCGCAGCAATCAGCCCCAGCATTTT. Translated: CASTRRSNQPQHF.

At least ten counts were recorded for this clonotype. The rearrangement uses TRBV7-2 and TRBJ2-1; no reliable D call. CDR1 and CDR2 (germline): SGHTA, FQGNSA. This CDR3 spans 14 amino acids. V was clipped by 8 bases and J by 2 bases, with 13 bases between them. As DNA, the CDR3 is TGTGCCAGCGCCGTAGTCTCAACCTACAATGAGCAGTTCTTC. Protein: CASAVVSTYNEQFF.

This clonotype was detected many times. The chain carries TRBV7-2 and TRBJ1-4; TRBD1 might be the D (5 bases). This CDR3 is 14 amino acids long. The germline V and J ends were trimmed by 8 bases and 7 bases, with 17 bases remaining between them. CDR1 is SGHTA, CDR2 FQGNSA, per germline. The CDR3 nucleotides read TGTGCCAGCTCGATCGGGGCGCGAGCTGAAAAACTGTTTTTT. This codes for CASSIGARAEKLFF. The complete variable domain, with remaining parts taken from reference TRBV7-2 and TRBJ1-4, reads GAGVSQSPSNKVTEKGKDVELRCDPISGHTALYWYRQSLGQGLEFLIYFQGNSAPDKSGLPSDRFSAERTGGSVSTLTIQRTQQEDSAVYLCASSIGARAEKLFFGSGTQLSVL.

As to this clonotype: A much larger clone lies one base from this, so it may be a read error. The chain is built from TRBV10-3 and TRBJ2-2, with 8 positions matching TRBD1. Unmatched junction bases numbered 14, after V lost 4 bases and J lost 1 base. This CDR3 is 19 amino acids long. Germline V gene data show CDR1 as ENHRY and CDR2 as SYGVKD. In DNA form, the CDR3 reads TGTGCCATCAGTGTCTCCCCCCAGGGGGCCTTTGTGAACACCGGGGAGCTGTTTTTT. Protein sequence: CAISVSPQGAFVNTGELFF.

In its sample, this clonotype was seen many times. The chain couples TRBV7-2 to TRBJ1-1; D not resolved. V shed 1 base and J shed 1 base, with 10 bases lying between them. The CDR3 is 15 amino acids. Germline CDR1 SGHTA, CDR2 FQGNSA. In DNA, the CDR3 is TGTGCCAGCAGCTTAGGAACCAGGAAGAACACTGAAGCTTTCTTT. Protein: CASSLGTRKNTEAFF.

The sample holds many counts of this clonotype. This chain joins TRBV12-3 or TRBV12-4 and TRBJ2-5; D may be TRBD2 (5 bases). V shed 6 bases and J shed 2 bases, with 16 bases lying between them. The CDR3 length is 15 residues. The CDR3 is CASSSGLLRQETQYF. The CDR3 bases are TGTGCCAGCAGCTCAGGACTCCTCCGACAAGAGACCCAGTACTTC.

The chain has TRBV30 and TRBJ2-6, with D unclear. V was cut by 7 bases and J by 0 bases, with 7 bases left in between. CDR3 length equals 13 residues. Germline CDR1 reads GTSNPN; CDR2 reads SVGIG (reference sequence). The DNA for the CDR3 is TGTGCCTTCAGGTCCTCTGGGGCCAACGTCCTGACTTTC. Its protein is CAFRSSGANVLTF.

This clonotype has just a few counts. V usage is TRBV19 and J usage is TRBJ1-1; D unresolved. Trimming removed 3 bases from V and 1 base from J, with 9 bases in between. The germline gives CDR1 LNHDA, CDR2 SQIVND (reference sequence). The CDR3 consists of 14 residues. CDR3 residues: CASSIGSPNTEAFF. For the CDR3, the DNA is TGTGCCAGTAGTATCGGAAGTCCGAACACTGAAGCTTTCTTT.

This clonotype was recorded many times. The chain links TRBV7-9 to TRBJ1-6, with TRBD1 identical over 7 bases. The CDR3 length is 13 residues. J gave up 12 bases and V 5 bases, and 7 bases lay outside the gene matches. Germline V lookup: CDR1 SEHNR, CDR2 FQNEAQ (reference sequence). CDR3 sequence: CASSPGQPLPLHF. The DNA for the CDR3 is TGTGCCAGCAGCCCGGGACAGCCGTTACCCCTCCACTTT.

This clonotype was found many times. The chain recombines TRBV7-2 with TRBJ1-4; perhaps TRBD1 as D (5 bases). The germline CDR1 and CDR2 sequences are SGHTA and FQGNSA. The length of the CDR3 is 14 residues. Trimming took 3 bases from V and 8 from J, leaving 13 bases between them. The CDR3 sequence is CASSFGAAGEKLFF. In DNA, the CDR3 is TGTGCCAGCAGCTTTGGGGCCGCGGGGGAAAAACTGTTTTTT.

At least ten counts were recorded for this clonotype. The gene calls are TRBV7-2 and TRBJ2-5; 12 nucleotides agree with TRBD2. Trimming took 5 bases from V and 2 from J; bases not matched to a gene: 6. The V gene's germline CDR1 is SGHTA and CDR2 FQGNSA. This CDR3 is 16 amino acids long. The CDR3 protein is CASSLLTSGGQETQYF. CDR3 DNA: TGTGCCAGCAGCCTACTGACTAGCGGGGGACAAGAGACCCAGTACTTC. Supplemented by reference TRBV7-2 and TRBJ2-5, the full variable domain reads GAGVSQSPSNKVTEKGKDVELRCDPISGHTALYWYRQSLGQGLEFLIYFQGNSAPDKSGLPSDRFSAERTGGSVSTLTIQRTQQEDSAVYLCASSLLTSGGQETQYFGPGTRLLVL.

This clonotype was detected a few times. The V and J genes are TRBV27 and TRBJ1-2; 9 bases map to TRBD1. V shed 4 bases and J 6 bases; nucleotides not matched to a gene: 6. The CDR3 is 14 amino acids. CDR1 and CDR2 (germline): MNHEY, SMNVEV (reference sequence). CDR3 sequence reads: CASSSGQGVNGYTF. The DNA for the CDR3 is TGTGCCAGCAGTTCGGGACAGGGAGTAAATGGCTACACCTTC.

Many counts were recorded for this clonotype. CDR3 loop: CASSSATGGNTEAFF. DNA of the CDR3: TGTGCCAGCAGTTCTGCCACCGGGGGGAACACTGAAGCTTTCTTT. This sequence joins TRBV6-2 or TRBV6-3 and TRBJ1-1; D perhaps matches TRBD1 (5 bases). This CDR3 comprises 15 residues. V was cut by 4 bases and J by 1 base, with 13 bases left in between. Germline-derived CDR1 and CDR2 are MNHEY and SVGEGT.

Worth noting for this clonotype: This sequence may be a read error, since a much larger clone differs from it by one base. CDR3: CATMGGGEWPQHF. The CDR3 nucleotides are TGTGCCACCATGGGTGGCGGCGAATGGCCCCAGCATTTT. This sequence joins TRBV28 and TRBJ1-5; D remains ambiguous. CDR1 is MDHEN and CDR2 is SYDVKM in the germline V gene. The ends were cut back, 10 bases at V and 9 bases at J, with 19 bases in the middle. This CDR3 is built from 13 residues.

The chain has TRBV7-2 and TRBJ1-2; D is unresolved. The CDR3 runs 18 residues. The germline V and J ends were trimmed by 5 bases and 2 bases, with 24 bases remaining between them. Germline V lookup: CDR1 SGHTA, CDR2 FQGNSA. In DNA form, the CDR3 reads TGTGCCAGCAGCCGTAGGCCCGAGAGTAAAGTGAAAAACTATGGCTACACCTTC. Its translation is CASSRRPESKVKNYGYTF. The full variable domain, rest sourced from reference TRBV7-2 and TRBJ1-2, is GAGVSQSPSNKVTEKGKDVELRCDPISGHTALYWYRQSLGQGLEFLIYFQGNSAPDKSGLPSDRFSAERTGGSVSTLTIQRTQQEDSAVYLCASSRRPESKVKNYGYTFGSGTRLTVV.